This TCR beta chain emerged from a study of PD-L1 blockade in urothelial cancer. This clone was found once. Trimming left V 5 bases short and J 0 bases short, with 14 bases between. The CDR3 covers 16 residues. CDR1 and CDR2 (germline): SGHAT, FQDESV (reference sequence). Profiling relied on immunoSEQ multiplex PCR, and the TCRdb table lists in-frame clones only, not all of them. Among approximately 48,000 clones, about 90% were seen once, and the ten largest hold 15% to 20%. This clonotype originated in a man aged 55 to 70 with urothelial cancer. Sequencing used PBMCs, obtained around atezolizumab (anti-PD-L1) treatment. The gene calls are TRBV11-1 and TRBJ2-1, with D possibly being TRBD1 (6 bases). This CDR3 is CASSQTGKGSYNEQFF. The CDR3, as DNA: TGTGCCAGCAGCCAGACAGGAAAGGGCTCCTACAATGAGCAGTTCTTC.